The sequence of this T cell receptor (beta chain) was determined in a study of CD8 T cells in ankylosing spondylitis. Germline V gene data show CDR1 as SGHRS and CDR2 as YFSETQ. With 0 bases removed from V and 1 base from J, the gap between germline ends came to 19 bases. The CDR3 has 18 residues. Library preparation for TCR beta used quantitative 5'-RACE with molecular barcodes. MiXCR was run by TCRdb on the 5' RACE reads, yielding one entry per CDR3 protein. The sample lists around 160,000 distinct CDR3 sequences; 11% were seen once. This clonotype was seen ten or more times. The target antigen is unknown. Study results and caveats: Clones tied to disease were said to be significantly enriched in matched ankylosing spondylitis synovial fluid.

Sequencing used blood, either unsorted or a sorted T cell fraction (not recorded which). This TCR was sampled from a male donor with ankylosing spondylitis or in good health (not recorded which). This chain uses TRBV5-1 with TRBJ1-1; TRBD1 might be the D (6 bases). As DNA, the CDR3 is TGCGCCAGCAGCTTGGAAGGGCGGGGGCGAAGGAGGAACACTGAAGCTTTCTTT. This encodes CASSLEGRGRRRNTEAFF. The full variable domain, rest sourced from reference TRBV5-1 and TRBJ1-1, is KAGVTQTPRYLIKTRGQQVTLSCSPISGHRSVSWYQQTPGQGLQFLFEYFSETQRNKGNFPGRFSGRQFSNSRSEMNVSTLELGDSALYLCASSLEGRGRRRNTEAFFGQGTRLTVV.